This T cell receptor (beta chain) was sequenced for a study of response to subunit inactivated influenza vaccine. TCRdb called the RT-PCR reads again in MiXCR, with one record for every CDR3 protein. The sample holds about 780,000 distinct CDR3 sequences, around 20% seen once. V lost 1 base and J lost 3, with 13 bases in between. The CDR3 spans 14 residues. The germline gives CDR1 DFQATT, CDR2 SNEGSKA (reference sequence). In its sample, this clonotype was seen a few times. What it recognizes is unknown. Study-wide results and caveats: The authors offered the suggestion that each seasonal influenza vaccination recruits few new T cells.

Material: PBMCs from blood, obtained less than 6 days after vaccination. The chain joins TRBV20-1 to TRBJ2-7; tentatively, D is TRBD1 (5 bases). This sequence originates from a man over 45 who received an inactivated influenza vaccine. For the CDR3, the DNA is TGCAGTGCTAGAGGTCTCCCACAGGACTACGAGCAGTACTTC. It is translated as CSARGLPQDYEQYF.